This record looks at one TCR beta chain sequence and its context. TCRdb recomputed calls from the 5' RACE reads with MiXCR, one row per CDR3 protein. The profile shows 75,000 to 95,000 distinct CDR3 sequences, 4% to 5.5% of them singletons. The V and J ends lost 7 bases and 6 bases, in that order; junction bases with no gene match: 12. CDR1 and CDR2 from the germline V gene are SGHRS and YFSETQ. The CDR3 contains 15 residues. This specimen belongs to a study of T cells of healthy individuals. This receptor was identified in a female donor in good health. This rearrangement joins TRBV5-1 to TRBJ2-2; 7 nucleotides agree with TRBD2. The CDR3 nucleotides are TGCGCCAGCGGGGAAACTAGCGCGCCACCCGGGGAGCTGTTTTTT. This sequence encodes CASGETSAPPGELFF. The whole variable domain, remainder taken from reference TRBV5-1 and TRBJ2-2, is KAGVTQTPRYLIKTRGQQVTLSCSPISGHRSVSWYQQTPGQGLQFLFEYFSETQRNKGNFPGRFSGRQFSNSRSEMNVSTLELGDSALYLCASGETSAPPGELFFGEGSRLTVL.